This T cell receptor beta chain stems from a study of T cell responses to AZD1222 COVID-19 vaccine (dated by TCRdb to the early 2020s). In the study overall: Because spike-specific TCR depth and breadth did not differ between the two schedules, AZD1222 recipients who got a second dose at roughly 4 weeks were pooled with those who got a second dose at roughly 12 weeks. TCR sequencing was performed for some 250 trial participants, of whom around 200 were given two doses of AZD1222 and around 25 were given two doses of MenACWY control vaccine. Enrollment into the trials was organized by age into subgroups of 18-55, 56-69 and 70-plus years, and those subgroups contained roughly 150, 30 and 60 TCR-sequenced participants, respectively. The study at large found these results: CD4 TCRs associated with the vaccine covered the entire spike protein, and the dominant responses were in regions 160-218 and 743-854. In the small 56-69-year group, the increase in depth fell short of significance, most likely because of low power. Participants were mostly white British, with more females than males. The authors suggested clonal diversity may have been underestimated. Nearly half of unique spike-specific TCRs reportedly recognized epitopes outside regions mutated in the B.1.351 and B.1.1.7 variants. Conclusions about previously exposed vaccinees were limited because only six AZD1222 recipients were SARS-CoV-2 seropositive at baseline. Because no day 14 peak-response samples were available, repertoires were characterized only after the peak T cell response. After two AZD1222 doses, spike-specific TCR breadth and depth were significantly higher than at day 0 and than in MenACWY recipients.

According to the study, the label for this sample's time point signals: baseline before first vaccination. Vaccinee samples were obtained from the UK trials COV001 and COV002, which included a single-blind randomized controlled phase 2/3 trial of AZD1222 (ChAdOx1 nCoV-19) in healthy adults. For TCRbeta chain sequencing, PBMC samples were collected from trial participants at day 0 and at day 28 after the second dose. The cysteine opens and the phenylalanine closes a CDR3 of 15 amino acids. Solely the CDR3 DNA is kept, with 45 bases framed from the first base. Looking up the germline V gene yields CDR1 ENHRY and CDR2 SYGVKD. Cut back by 7 bases and 4 bases, the V and J ends lie 17 bases apart. In regard to this clone: Its antigen is not yet known. One base away there is no much larger clone; base qualities are not given.

The CDR3 regions of human TCRbeta chains were subjected to immunosequencing. The paper's processing steps were these. Repertoire TCRs were checked for matches against a reference library of SARS-CoV-2-specific TCRs that had been generated using the MIRA antigen-specificity platform. Breadth was defined as the fraction of unique TCRs that were SARS-CoV-2-associated. Depth was defined as the fraction of total T cells that were SARS-CoV-2-associated. Using the MIRA data, each spike-specific TCR was assigned both to the spike region to which the TCR was reactive and to a CD4 or CD8 class. Log10-transformed breadth and depth values were compared by one-way ANOVA with Sidak's multiple comparisons tests. The source is immuneACCESS, and TCRdb retained only in-frame sequences with V and J called. Part of the clones is not carried over; for the studies checked, unresolved V genes explain less than half of this, and the remainder is unexplained. V and J calls and clone size are as listed in that table; D and trimming were resolved from the DNA. The sample profile shows under 95,000 clones; roughly 90% of them were found once. The top ten clonotypes cover 8.4% of the sample.

Sample: peripheral blood, taken on day 0 of AZD1222 vaccination. This receptor was obtained from an adult in good health. The chain is made from TRBV10-3 and TRBJ2-1; the D gene is perhaps TRBD1 or TRBD2, as each covers 5 bases. The nucleotides are TGTGCCATCAACATCCGGGACGGGGTGTACAATGAGCAGTTCTTC. The translation is CAINIRDGVYNEQFF.